This TCR beta chain was obtained from a study of blood T cell repertoires in COVID-19. CDR3 size: 15 residues. V was trimmed by 7 bases and J by 0 bases, leaving 13 bases between them. CDR1 is LNHDA and CDR2 is SQIVND in the germline V gene (reference sequence). Assay: immunoSEQ multiplex PCR; the TCRdb copy retains only in-frame clones and omits some. The profile shows nearly 250,000 clones, almost 85% of them singletons. The receptor was derived from a woman older than 75 with acute or convalescent COVID-19. The chain employs TRBV19 and TRBJ1-3; D uncertain. Source material: peripheral blood. The CDR3 DNA follows: TGTGCCAGTAAGGGAGGCCTCAGCTCTGGAAACACCATATATTTT. This translates into CASKGGLSSGNTIYF.